This entry lists 16 T cell receptor beta chains sequenced from one sample in a study of blood T cell repertoires in COVID-19. Sequencing was performed with immunoSEQ multiplex PCR; in TCRdb, only in-frame clones are kept and a portion is missing. The table lists approximately 74,000 clones, around nine tenths of them singletons, with less than 2.5% in the top ten. Sequenced sample: peripheral blood. The receptors were gathered from a woman aged 55-75 years with acute or convalescent COVID-19.

For this clone: Other DNA sequences within the sample encode an identical CDR3. The chain is built from TRBV3-1 (or the pseudogene TRBV3-2) and TRBJ1-5; D is perhaps TRBD1 (5 bases). Trimming removed 3 bases from V and 4 bases from J, with 7 bases in between. This CDR3 is built from 13 residues. The germline gives CDR1 LGHDT, CDR2 YNNKEL (reference sequence). The CDR3 reads CASSHSGNQPQHF. The DNA for the CDR3 is TGTGCCAGCAGCCACTCAGGGAATCAGCCCCAGCATTTT.

The chain uses TRBV10-3 and TRBJ2-7; maybe TRBD2 (5 bases). CDR3 length: 13 amino acids. V lost 6 bases, J lost 5 bases, and 14 bases lay in between. CDR1 and CDR2 from the germline V gene are ENHRY and SYGVKD. CDR3 coding DNA: TGTGCCATCAGGGACTCCTCAGGCCACGAGCAGTACTTC. Protein: CAIRDSSGHEQYF.

This clone was detected ten times or more. In DNA, the CDR3 is TGTGCCAGCAGCGTAGGGACTAGTCCCTACGAGCAGTACTTC. The encoded protein is CASSVGTSPYEQYF. The genes are TRBV9 and TRBJ2-7; 7 bases fit TRBD2. V trimming: 0 bases; J trimming: 2 bases; junction bases outside the gene matches: 2. The germline gives CDR1 SGDLS, CDR2 YYNGEE. This CDR3 is 14 amino acids long.

The chain carries TRBV19 and TRBJ2-3, with D hard to call. V lost 3 bases, J lost 2 bases, and 12 bases lay in between. The germline V gene has CDR1 LNHDA and CDR2 SQIVND (reference sequence). This CDR3 spans 15 amino acids. The DNA of the CDR3 is TGTGCCAGTAGTATTGGCATCTTGCCCACAGATACGCAGTATTTT. Translating gives CASSIGILPTDTQYF.

This clone has just one count. V usage is TRBV6-6 and J usage is TRBJ1-6; D gene ambiguous. Germline V gene data show CDR1 as MNHNY and CDR2 as SVGAGI (reference sequence). The CDR3 is made up of 11 amino acids. V was cut by 4 bases and J by 15 bases, with 10 bases left in between. CDR3 loop: CASSSSSVLHF. CDR3 bases: TGTGCCAGCAGTTCGTCTTCCGTCCTCCACTTT.

The rearrangement uses TRBV11-3 and TRBJ2-1; TRBD2 agrees at 11 bases. Germline loops: CDR1 SGHNT, CDR2 YENEEA. Trimming removed 6 bases from V and 5 bases from J; junction bases left unmatched: 9. The CDR3 contains 16 residues. CDR3 sequence (DNA): TGTGCCAGCAGTATACACGGGACTAGCGGTAACAATGAGCAGTTCTTC. This gives the protein CASSIHGTSGNNEQFF.

V usage is TRBV7-6 and J usage is TRBJ1-5, with 8 bases aligning to TRBD1. CDR1 and CDR2 (germline): SGHVS, FNYEAQ. There are 16 residues in the CDR3. With 1 base clipped from V and 6 bases from J, the junction kept 8 bases outside the gene matches. CDR3 sequence (DNA): TGTGCCAGCAGCTTAGACCCCCCTGACAGGGGTCAGCCCCAGCATTTT. Translating gives CASSLDPPDRGQPQHF.

A note on this clone: Other DNA sequences from this sample encode an identical CDR3 as well. CDR3 in DNA: TGTGCCAGCAGCGCCGGGACAGTGGATGAAAAACTGTTTTTT. Translation: CASSAGTVDEKLFF. The chain links TRBV9 to TRBJ1-4; TRBD1 agrees at 7 bases. The CDR3 covers 14 residues. Germline V CDR1 and CDR2: SGDLS, YYNGEE. V was pared by 3 bases and J by 6 bases, with 5 bases of the junction left unmatched.

The rearrangement uses TRBV5-1 and TRBJ2-3, with 7 bases that match TRBD1. CDR3 length: 15 amino acids. Germline assignment: CDR1 SGHRS and CDR2 YFSETQ. Trimming took 4 bases from V and 2 from J; bases not matched to a gene: 7. CDR3 loop: CASSTQTGNTDTQYF. In DNA form, the CDR3 reads TGCGCCAGCAGCACACAGACAGGGAACACAGATACGCAGTATTTT.

This chain links TRBV28 with TRBJ2-7, with 13 bases identical to TRBD2. CDR3 length equals 14 residues. The V gene end was trimmed by 5 bases and the J gene end by 2 bases; junction bases not matched to a gene: 0. CDR1 and CDR2 (germline): MDHEN, SYDVKM. The CDR3: CASSTSGGAYEQYF. The CDR3 DNA reads as TGTGCCAGCAGTACTAGCGGGGGGGCCTACGAGCAGTACTTC.

The V call is TRBV21-1, the J call TRBJ1-6. TRBV21-1 is listed as a pseudogene. The CDR3 length is 14 residues. This CDR3 is CACPAQGGNSPLHF. DNA of the CDR3: TGTGCCTGCCCGGCCCAAGGAGGTAATTCACCCCTCCACTTT.

The table lists this clone with a count of one. This chain connects TRBV4-2 to TRBJ1-1; 8 nucleotides align to TRBD1. J gave up 9 bases and V 2 bases, and 11 bases lay outside the gene matches. The CDR3 spans 15 residues. The germline V gene encodes CDR1 LGHNA and CDR2 YNFKEQ. The CDR3, as DNA: TGTGCCAGCAGCCAACTGGACAGGGCGACACTGAAAGCTTTCTTT. Translated, it gives CASSQLDRATLKAFF.

V and J are TRBV3-1 (or the pseudogene TRBV3-2) and TRBJ2-7; a possible D gene is TRBD2 (5 bases). Trimming shortened V by 6 bases and J by 5 bases, and 26 bases separated the two germline ends. The germline gives CDR1 LGHDT, CDR2 YNNKEL (reference sequence). The CDR3 is made up of 17 amino acids. This CDR3 reads CASRPTTPGEFTDEQYF. The CDR3 DNA follows: TGTGCCAGCAGGCCCACGACCCCTGGGGAGTTTACAGACGAGCAGTACTTC.

This chain joins TRBV30 and TRBJ1-1; 8 nucleotides line up with TRBD1. CDR1 GTSNPN and CDR2 SVGIG come from the germline V gene (reference sequence). V trimming: 5 bases; J trimming: 5 bases; junction bases outside the gene matches: 13. The CDR3 has 15 amino acids. Here the CDR3 reads CAWGAGGAWRTEAFF. CDR3 DNA: TGTGCCTGGGGGGCAGGGGGCGCGTGGAGGACTGAAGCTTTCTTT.

The gene calls are TRBV6-6 and TRBJ1-2; tentative D call: TRBD1 (6 bases). In germline, CDR1 is MNHNY, CDR2 SVGAGI (reference sequence). This CDR3 contains 15 residues. The V end lost 0 bases, the J end lost 8 bases, and 16 bases lay between the germline ends. CDR3 coding DNA: TGTGCCAGCAGTTACTCGAACGGGGGGCTGGGGGGCTACACCTTC. It specifies CASSYSNGGLGGYTF.

J is TRBJ2-7 and V is TRBV30; 9 nucleotides align to TRBD1. The CDR3 contains 14 residues. From germline, CDR1 is GTSNPN and CDR2 SVGIG (reference sequence). The CDR3 region is CAGDREIFSYEQYF. The CDR3, as DNA: TGTGCGGGGGACAGGGAAATATTCTCCTACGAGCAGTACTTC.